Included here is one TCR beta chain sequence, with context. The target antigen is unknown. Reverse transcription of roughly 0.45 to 1 ug RNA was carried out with random hexamers. Each CDR3 protein gets one entry after TCRdb re-called the immunoSEQ multiplex PCR reads with MiXCR. The data hold 110,000 or so distinct CDR3 sequences, with 90% to 95% observed a single time. Sequencing of TCR beta, carried out with a high-throughput approach, was applied to CD8+ and CD4+ T cells from the blood. This sample was included in a study of CD8 T cells in Susac syndrome. V lost 5 bases and J 6 bases, leaving 19 bases between the germline ends. CDR1 PRHDT and CDR2 FYEKMQ come from the germline V gene (reference sequence). This CDR3 is built from 15 residues. Findings of the study overall: By the study's own acknowledgment, its TCR sequencing and HLA analysis included relatively few individuals.

Sequenced sample: CD4+ T cells from PBMCs. The sequence came from a human donor with multiple sclerosis. This sequence joins TRBV13 and TRBJ2-5, with D perhaps matching TRBD1 (6 bases). As DNA, the CDR3 is TGTGCCAGCAGCGACCGCACTATAGGGGGACAGACCCAGTACTTC. Its translation: CASSDRTIGGQTQYF.